What follows are 14 T cell receptor beta chains derived from one specimen sequenced in a study of shared clonotypes between healthy human individuals. Method: immunoSEQ multiplex PCR; TCRdb's copy keeps in-frame clones and lacks some. This table holds roughly 590,000 clones, around 95% found once. CD45RO negativity and positive selection for CCR7 defined naive CD8 cells, a population that excluded terminally differentiated effector memory CD45RA+ cells. The sequencing sample was made of naive CD8+ T cells sorted from blood. These receptors originate from a young woman in good health.

The genes are TRBV14 and TRBJ2-3; possibly TRBD2 for D (5 bases). CDR1 and CDR2 (germline): SGHDN, FVKESK. The CDR3 sequence is 17 residues long. The V end was cut by 0 bases, the J end by 1 base, with 14 bases between. The DNA of the CDR3 is TGTGCCAGCAGCCAAGACGTCCGGAGTAGCGGCACAGATACGCAGTATTTT. It specifies CASSQDVRSSGTDTQYF.

The chain links TRBV27 to TRBJ1-1; 8 nucleotides agree with TRBD1. Germline lookup yields CDR1 MNHEY and CDR2 SMNVEV (reference sequence). The CDR3 contains 14 residues. V was pared by 4 bases and J by 1 base, with 2 bases of the junction left unmatched. CDR3 DNA sequence: TGTGCCAGCAGTTCCGACAGGGGGAACACTGAAGCTTTCTTT. Translating gives CASSSDRGNTEAFF.

CDR3 region: CASSDTGDEQYF. The CDR3 DNA reads TGTGCCAGCAGCGATACAGGGGACGAGCAGTACTTC. This sequence joins TRBV7-9 and TRBJ2-7, with TRBD1 matching over 7 bases. J was trimmed by 5 bases and V by 5 bases; bases with no gene match: 3. Germline V gene sequence: CDR1 SEHNR, CDR2 FQNEAQ (reference sequence). There are 12 residues in the CDR3.

Note on this clone: The junction shows a germline mismatch at one end, possibly a read error. J is TRBJ1-2 and V is TRBV7-9; D might be TRBD1 (5 bases). The length of the CDR3 is 13 residues. Germline loops: CDR1 SEHNR, CDR2 FQNEAQ (reference sequence). The CDR3 DNA reads as TGTGCCAGCAGCCCGGGTGGGGCCTATGACTACACCTTC. It specifies CASSPGGAYDYTF.

This clone was counted only a few times. The same CDR3 arises from other DNA sequences in this sample as well. The chain is built from TRBV9 and TRBJ2-2; D is perhaps TRBD2 (6 bases). V was shortened by 2 bases and J by 6 bases, with 8 bases between the two germline ends. The CDR3 extends over 13 amino acids. CDR1 and CDR2 (germline): SGDLS, YYNGEE. This CDR3 reads CASSVWGAGELFF. The CDR3 DNA sequence: TGTGCCAGCAGCGTTTGGGGGGCCGGGGAGCTGTTTTTT.

The gene calls are TRBV6-6 and TRBJ2-1; D is undetermined. The germline V gene encodes CDR1 MNHNY and CDR2 SVGAGI (reference sequence). CDR3 length: 15 residues. Trimming removed 2 bases from V and 0 bases from J, with 8 bases in between. CDR3 region: CASSYPPRSYNEQFF. The DNA for the CDR3 is TGTGCCAGCAGTTACCCTCCACGCTCCTACAATGAGCAGTTCTTC.

V usage is TRBV27 and J usage is TRBJ2-1, with 15 bases matching TRBD2. The CDR3 spans 19 residues. In germline, CDR1 is MNHEY, CDR2 SMNVEV (reference sequence). V lost 5 bases, J lost 2 bases, and 10 bases stayed unmatched. DNA for the CDR3: TGTGCCAGCAGTCCGCCGGGACTAGCGGGAGGAACAACCTACAATGAGCAGTTCTTC. This translates into CASSPPGLAGGTTYNEQFF.

The chain employs TRBV28 and TRBJ2-1; no definite D call. Trimming stripped 5 bases from V and 4 bases from J, with 12 bases between. CDR3 length equals 14 residues. Germline assignment: CDR1 MDHEN and CDR2 SYDVKM. The CDR3 nucleotides are TGTGCCAGCAGTCCACCCGAAGGGTACAATGAGCAGTTCTTC. It encodes CASSPPEGYNEQFF.

The genes are TRBV5-1 and TRBJ1-2; tentatively, D is TRBD1 (5 bases). The CDR3 is 15 amino acids. Germline CDR1 is SGHRS and CDR2 is YFSETQ. The germline V and J ends were trimmed by 3 bases and 2 bases, with 14 bases remaining between them. CDR3 DNA sequence: TGCGCCAGCAGCTCAGACAGCGTTTCGAACTATGGCTACACCTTC. It codes for CASSSDSVSNYGYTF.

The rearrangement links TRBV29-1 to TRBJ2-2, with TRBD1 matching over 7 bases. CDR1 and CDR2 (germline): SQVTM, ANQGSEA. CDR3 size: 13 residues. J lost 3 bases, V lost 7 bases, and 5 bases had no gene match. For the CDR3, the DNA is TGCAGCGGACAGGGTGGGGACACCGGGGAGCTGTTTTTT. It specifies CSGQGGDTGELFF.

The chain joins TRBV7-9 to TRBJ2-5; 7 nucleotides line up with TRBD1. V gave up 0 bases and J gave up 2 bases; unmatched junction bases: 6. The CDR3 runs 16 residues. Germline values: CDR1 SEHNR, CDR2 FQNEAQ (reference sequence). The CDR3 coding sequence is TGTGCCAGCAGCTTAGCGGAAGGGGGCATTCAAGAGACCCAGTACTTC. It translates to CASSLAEGGIQETQYF.

This chain uses TRBV27 with TRBJ2-5; 10 positions agree with TRBD2. This CDR3 is 15 amino acids long. V lost 6 bases to trimming and J lost 3 bases; unmatched junction nucleotides: 7. Per the germline V gene, CDR1 is MNHEY and CDR2 is SMNVEV (reference sequence). In nucleotides, the CDR3 is TGTGCCAGCAGAGACAACCTAGCGGGGGAAGAGACCCAGTACTTC. Residues: CASRDNLAGEETQYF.

The chain carries TRBV28 and TRBJ1-2, with D possibly matching TRBD1 (5 bases). Looked up from germline, CDR1 is MDHEN and CDR2 is SYDVKM. This CDR3 has 15 amino acids. Trimming stripped 7 bases from V and 8 bases from J, with 23 bases between. The CDR3 DNA follows: TGTGCCAGCAACCTAATACTAACCCCAGGGTACGGCTACACCTTC. Translating gives CASNLILTPGYGYTF.

The chain combines TRBV5-6 with TRBJ2-2, with D possibly TRBD1 on 5 matching bases. CDR1 and CDR2 from the germline V gene are SGHDT and YYEEEE. V gave up 1 base and J gave up 0 bases, with 7 bases separating them. There are 15 residues in the CDR3. The CDR3 spells CASSLKGPNTGELFF. The DNA for the CDR3 is TGTGCCAGCAGCTTGAAGGGGCCGAACACCGGGGAGCTGTTTTTT.